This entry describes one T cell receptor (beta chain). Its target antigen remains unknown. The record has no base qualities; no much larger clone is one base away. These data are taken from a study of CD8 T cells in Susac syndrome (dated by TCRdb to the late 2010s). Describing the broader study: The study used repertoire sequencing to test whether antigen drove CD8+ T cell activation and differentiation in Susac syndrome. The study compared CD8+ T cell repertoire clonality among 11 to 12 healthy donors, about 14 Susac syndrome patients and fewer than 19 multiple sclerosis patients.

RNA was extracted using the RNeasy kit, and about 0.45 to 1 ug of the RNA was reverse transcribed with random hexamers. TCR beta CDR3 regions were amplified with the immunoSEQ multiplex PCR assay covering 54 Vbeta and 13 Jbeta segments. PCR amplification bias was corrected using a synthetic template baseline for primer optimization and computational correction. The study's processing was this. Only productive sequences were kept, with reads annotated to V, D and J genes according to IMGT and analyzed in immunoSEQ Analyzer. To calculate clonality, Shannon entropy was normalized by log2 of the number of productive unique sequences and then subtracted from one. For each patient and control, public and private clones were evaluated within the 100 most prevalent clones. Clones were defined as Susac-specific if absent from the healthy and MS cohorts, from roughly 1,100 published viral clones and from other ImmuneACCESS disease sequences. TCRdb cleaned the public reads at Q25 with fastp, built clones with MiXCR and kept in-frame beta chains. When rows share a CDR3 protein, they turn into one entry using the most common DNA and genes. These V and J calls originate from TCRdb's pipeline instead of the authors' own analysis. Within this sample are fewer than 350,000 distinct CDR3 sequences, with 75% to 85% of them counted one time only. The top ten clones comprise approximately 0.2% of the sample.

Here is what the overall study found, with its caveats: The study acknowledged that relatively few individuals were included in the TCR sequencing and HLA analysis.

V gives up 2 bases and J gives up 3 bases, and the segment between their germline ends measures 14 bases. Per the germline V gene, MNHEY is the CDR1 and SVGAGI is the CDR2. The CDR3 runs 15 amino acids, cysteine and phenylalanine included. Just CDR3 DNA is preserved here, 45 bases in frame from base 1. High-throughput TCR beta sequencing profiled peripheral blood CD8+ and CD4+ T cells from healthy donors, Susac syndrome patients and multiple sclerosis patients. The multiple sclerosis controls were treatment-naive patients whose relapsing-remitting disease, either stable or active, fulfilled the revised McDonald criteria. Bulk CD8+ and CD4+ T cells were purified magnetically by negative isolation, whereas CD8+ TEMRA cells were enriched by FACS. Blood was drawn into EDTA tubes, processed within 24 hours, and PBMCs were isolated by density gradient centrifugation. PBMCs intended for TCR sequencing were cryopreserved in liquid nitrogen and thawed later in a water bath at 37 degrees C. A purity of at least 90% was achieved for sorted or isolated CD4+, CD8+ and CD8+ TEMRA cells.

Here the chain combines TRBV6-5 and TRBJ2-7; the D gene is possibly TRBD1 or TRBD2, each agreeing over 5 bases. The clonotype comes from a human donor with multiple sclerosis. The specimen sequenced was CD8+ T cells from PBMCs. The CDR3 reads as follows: CASSYSNGALYEQYF. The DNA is TGTGCCAGCAGTTACAGTAACGGGGCACTCTACGAGCAGTACTTC.